One sample yielded the 20 T cell receptor beta chains listed below, sequenced in a study of T cell responses to AZD1222 COVID-19 vaccine. Sequencing was performed with immunoSEQ multiplex PCR; in TCRdb, only in-frame clones are kept and a portion is missing. The sample has over 110,000 clones, about 90% seen once. Material: peripheral blood, obtained 28 days after the second AZD1222 dose. All receptors derive from an adult who received the AZD1222 COVID-19 vaccine.

The CDR3 is CASSLWVQGGEQFF. In DNA form, the CDR3 reads TGTGCCAGCAGCTTGTGGGTTCAGGGAGGTGAGCAGTTCTTC. This chain links TRBV11-2 with TRBJ2-1, with D perhaps TRBD2 (6 bases). V lost 3 bases to trimming and J lost 9 bases, with 15 bases between them. The CDR3 runs 14 residues. From germline, CDR1 is SGHAT and CDR2 FQNNGV.

The chain's CDR3 is CASRAESYNEQFF. The DNA of the CDR3 is TGCGCCAGCAGGGCAGAGTCCTACAATGAGCAGTTCTTC. The genes are TRBV5-1 and TRBJ2-1, with unresolved D. Germline assignment: CDR1 SGHRS and CDR2 YFSETQ. V lost 5 bases to trimming and J lost 1 base, with 7 bases between them. The CDR3 consists of 13 residues.

Here the CDR3 DNA reads TGTGCCAGCAGCGTTTACAGTTCCTCCTACGAGCAGTACGTC. Its translation is CASSVYSSSYEQYV. The J gene is TRBJ2-7, the V gene TRBV7-6; no definite D call. CDR1 and CDR2 (germline): SGHVS, FNYEAQ. The CDR3 consists of 14 residues. Trimming removed 5 bases from V and 0 bases from J, with 11 bases in between.

This clone was seen once. This chain joins TRBV14 and TRBJ2-2, with D maybe TRBD1 (6 bases). The CDR3 extends over 14 amino acids. Germline values: CDR1 SGHDN, CDR2 FVKESK. Trimming stripped 6 bases from V and 0 bases from J, with 8 bases between. This chain's CDR3 is CASRQGPNTGELFF. CDR3 sequence (DNA): TGTGCCAGCAGACAGGGTCCGAACACCGGGGAGCTGTTTTTT.

This CDR3 is CASSSLRERSYNEQFF. The CDR3 DNA follows: TGTGCCAGCTCCAGTTTGAGGGAGCGCTCCTACAATGAGCAGTTCTTC. The J gene is TRBJ2-1, the V gene TRBV27, with D maybe TRBD2 (5 bases). CDR3 length: 16 amino acids. Germline V gene sequence: CDR1 MNHEY, CDR2 SMNVEV (reference sequence). The V end lost 8 bases, the J end lost 0 bases, and 17 bases lay between the germline ends.

This clone was seen only a few times. The rearrangement links TRBV2 to TRBJ2-1, with D unresolved. CDR3 length: 15 residues. The V gene lost 4 bases and the J gene lost 12 bases, with 22 bases spanning the gap. Germline CDR1 and CDR2: SNHLY and FYNNEI. CDR3 nucleotides: TGTGCCAGCAGTGGCGGCCCTAGAAAGGGTCTCTGGCAGTTCTTC. Its protein is CASSGGPRKGLWQFF.

The chain couples TRBV11-2 to TRBJ2-7; the D is unclear. Germline V gives CDR1 SGHAT, CDR2 FQNNGV. The CDR3 has 15 residues. V shed 0 bases and J shed 5 bases, with 14 bases lying between them. In nucleotides, the CDR3 is TGTGCCAGCAGCTTAGAACCTTCCCCCCTCAACGAGCAGTACTTC. This encodes CASSLEPSPLNEQYF.

V usage is TRBV6-5 and J usage is TRBJ1-1; D not resolved. The ends were cut back, 6 bases at V and 0 bases at J, with 5 bases in the middle. The CDR3 is 12 residues long. Germline-derived CDR1 and CDR2 are MNHEY and SVGAGI. This CDR3 is CASRKVNTEAFF. In DNA, the CDR3 is TGTGCCAGCAGGAAGGTGAACACTGAAGCTTTCTTT.

The chain carries TRBV11-2 and TRBJ2-3; 13 bases are a match to TRBD2. Germline loops: CDR1 SGHAT, CDR2 FQNNGV. V gave up 1 base and J gave up 5 bases; unmatched junction bases: 0. This CDR3 region has 15 residues. CDR3 region: CASSLGLAGGDTQYF. Written as DNA, the CDR3 is TGTGCCAGCAGCTTAGGACTAGCGGGAGGAGATACGCAGTATTTT.

V usage is TRBV12-3 or TRBV12-4 and J usage is TRBJ2-4; a possible D gene is TRBD2 (6 bases). This CDR3 contains 13 residues. Trimming removed 6 bases from V and 5 bases from J, with 11 bases in between. CDR3 region: CASRPGGENIQYF. CDR3 DNA: TGTGCCAGCAGACCAGGAGGGGAAAACATTCAGTACTTC.

V gene TRBV28 combines with J gene TRBJ1-4, with a weak D call TRBD1 (6 bases). Trimming left V 2 bases short and J 5 bases short, with 12 bases between. The CDR3 extends over 15 amino acids. Germline V gene sequence: CDR1 MDHEN, CDR2 SYDVKM. Written as DNA, the CDR3 is TGTGCCAGCAGTTTAAGGGGGGGGCCCAATGAAAAACTGTTTTTT. Protein sequence: CASSLRGGPNEKLFF.

This clone appeared a few times. The V and J genes are TRBV6-4 and TRBJ2-1; weak D call: TRBD2 (6 bases). The CDR3 sequence is 15 residues long. V was cut by 3 bases and J by 4 bases, with 13 bases left in between. Germline V lookup: CDR1 MRHNA, CDR2 SNTAGT. CDR3: CASSEGGDPYNEQFF. CDR3 bases: TGTGCCAGCAGTGAGGGCGGGGATCCTTACAATGAGCAGTTCTTC.

V usage is TRBV24-1 and J usage is TRBJ2-3, with D perhaps assigned TRBD1 or TRBD2 (5 bases each). The germline V gene has CDR1 KGHDR and CDR2 SFDVKD. Trimming removed 7 bases at V and 4 bases at J, with 14 bases between. The CDR3 runs 14 residues. CDR3: CATRGPNVADTQYF. The CDR3 DNA follows: TGTGCCACCAGGGGACCTAATGTGGCAGATACGCAGTATTTT.

This clone occurred a few times. This chain joins TRBV3-1 (or the pseudogene TRBV3-2) and TRBJ2-5, with 7 bases that match TRBD1. The CDR3 spans 12 residues. V shed 7 bases, J shed 4 bases, and the junction held 3 bases outside the gene matches. CDR1 and CDR2 from the germline V gene are LGHDT and YNNKEL (reference sequence). The CDR3 region is CASNRQGETQYF. CDR3 sequence (DNA): TGTGCCAGCAACCGACAGGGAGAGACCCAGTACTTC.

The gene calls are TRBV14 and TRBJ1-2; D remains unclear. Germline V gives CDR1 SGHDN, CDR2 FVKESK. V lost 4 bases and J lost 0, with 6 bases in between. This CDR3 spans 13 amino acids. The CDR3 bases are TGTGCCAGCAGCCTGGCTCCTAACTATGGCTACACCTTC. Translation: CASSLAPNYGYTF.

The V and J genes are TRBV4-1 and TRBJ1-5; D is ambiguous. Trimming cost V 1 base and J 1 base, with 2 bases left between them. Germline-derived CDR1 and CDR2 are MGHRA and YSYEKL. This CDR3 is built from 13 residues. CDR3 in DNA: TGCGCCAGCAGCCAAGCCAGCAATCAGCCCCAGCATTTT. As protein: CASSQASNQPQHF.

This clone was counted a single time. The chain employs TRBV30 and TRBJ1-6; weak D call: TRBD1 (5 bases). CDR1 is GTSNPN and CDR2 is SVGIG in the germline V gene (reference sequence). The CDR3 consists of 18 residues. The ends were cut back, 0 bases at V and 1 base at J, with 16 bases in the middle. The CDR3 bases are TGTGCCTGGAGTGTATCTAGGACCCGGGGGTCCTATAATTCACCCCTCCACTTT. Translation: CAWSVSRTRGSYNSPLHF.

This clone was observed once. V usage is TRBV7-2 and J usage is TRBJ2-2; 7 nucleotides line up with TRBD2. Germline values: CDR1 SGHTA, CDR2 FQGNSA. The CDR3 is 18 residues long. V lost 0 bases and J lost 5; bases outside the gene matches: 12. The CDR3 is CASSLALSGKVGTGELFF. CDR3 bases: TGTGCCAGCAGCTTAGCGCTGAGCGGGAAGGTCGGGACCGGGGAGCTGTTTTTT.

V is TRBV9 and J is TRBJ1-1; 9 positions match TRBD1. From germline, CDR1 is SGDLS and CDR2 YYNGEE. CDR3 length equals 16 residues. V shed 3 bases and J 8 bases; nucleotides not matched to a gene: 14. The CDR3 nucleotides are TGTGCCAGCAGCGCAGTGGGTAACCGGGACAGGGAAGAAGCTTTCTTT. It encodes CASSAVGNRDREEAFF.

The chain uses TRBV5-1 and TRBJ1-1, with TRBD1 as a possible D gene (5 bases). With 0 bases removed from V and 0 bases from J, the gap between germline ends came to 12 bases. The CDR3 covers 16 residues. Germline CDR1 SGHRS, CDR2 YFSETQ. The CDR3 nucleotides read TGCGCCAGCAGCTTGGTTGGGGGGAATATGAACACTGAAGCTTTCTTT. Its protein is CASSLVGGNMNTEAFF.